This entry is about one T cell receptor beta chain. The target of this receptor is not known. Per-base qualities were not stored, and no clone one base away is much larger. This specimen comes from a study of T cells in localized non-small cell lung cancer (dated by TCRdb to 2020 to 2022). Broadly, across the study: T cell repertoires of 200 to 300 early-stage NSCLC patients were analyzed, with tumors being compared against uninvolved tumor-adjacent lungs. The mean age of the NSCLC patients was less than 70 years, with 120 to 150 men and about a hundred women. The cohort consisted of 236 treatment-naive NSCLC patients whose localized lung tumors had been resected.

On the study overall, not on this receptor specifically: Uninvolved tumor-adjacent lung showed the highest T cell clonality, higher than tumor, which suggests more focused antigenic responses in the uninvolved tumor-adjacent lung. A median of approximately 57 of the top 100 tumor clones were detected in paired uninvolved adjacent lung, and 28 of these tumor clones were also found among the top 100 clones of the paired uninvolved adjacent lung. Because of the exploratory design, TCR variables were selected using unadjusted p-values without false-discovery rate correction. Higher blood T cell density associated with longer overall survival, while higher adjacent-lung clonality associated with shorter survival. Multi-region tumor sequencing was not performed, so intratumor heterogeneity could not be excluded.

Taken from the germline V gene, the CDR1 and CDR2 loops are MNHEY and SVGAGI. Trimming at the junction amounts to 3 bases on V and 3 bases on J, and the germline ends lie 14 bases apart. The CDR3, cysteine through phenylalanine, is 15 amino acids long. Kept here is only the CDR3 DNA, which spans 45 bases and is read in frame from base 1. At diagnosis, peripheral blood, uninvolved tumor-adjacent lung and tumor were collected and stored as a combination of fresh-frozen and FFPE material. For TCR repertoire profiling, the blood samples were analyzed as peripheral blood mononuclear cells. TCR beta CDR3 regions were sequenced from DNA using the immunoSEQ Assay. On the study's bioinformatics: T cell density was computed as TCR beta template counts normalized to usable DNA estimated by amplifying housekeeping genes. Richness was estimated with the preseqR package, extrapolating to 400,000 templates for PBMC samples and 120,000 templates for tissue samples. Clonality was defined by subtracting Pielou's evenness from one. Tissue-enriched TCRs were identified through differential abundance testing performed on productive amino-acid clonotypes, with a minimum total count of 5 and an alpha of 0.1. Repertoire overlap between compartments was quantified with the Jaccard Index and Morisita Overlap Index. GLIPH grouped TCR beta CDR3s together with public tetramer-defined viral CDR3s, and a viral motif had to include at least three viral sequences and also show V-gene enrichment. Here the immuneACCESS table is served through TCRdb, limited to in-frame sequences with V and J called. Missing clones are a known gap in these copies; in checked studies unresolved V genes cover under half, and the rest lacks a known reason. Clone size and V and J calls were adopted from that table, with D and trimming inferred from the DNA. For this sample the table gives about 40,000 clones, of which approximately 84% were detected only once. About 6.5% of the sample goes to the ten largest clones.

The chain uses TRBV6-5 and TRBJ2-5, and the D gene may be TRBD1, 5 bases matching. The sequence derives from a man between 40 and 70 years old with stage I lung adenocarcinoma. This specimen was peripheral blood, taken before any cancer treatment. The CDR3 in this case is CASSYAGWGKETQYF. The nucleotides are TGTGCCAGCAGTTATGCCGGCTGGGGCAAAGAGACCCAGTACTTC.